The 29 T cell receptor beta chains in this list originate from one sample, sequenced in a study of CXCR3-negative and CXCR3-positive naive CD8 T cells. Study-level findings and limits: Naive cells that were CXCR3-positive had more hydrophobic TRB CDR3s (compared with CXCR3-negative naive cells).

The libraries of TRB cDNA were constructed through 5' RACE using UMI labels. From the 5' RACE reads, TCRdb lists one entry per CDR3 protein and no DNA. The table counts over 70,000 distinct CDR3 sequences; roughly 0.8% lies in the top ten. These TCRs' antigens remain unknown. The material sequenced was naive CXCR3+ CD8+ T cells from blood. The subset: CD45RO-CCR7+CD27+CD95- naive CD8+ T cells expressing CXCR3 (TNR3+). The receptor source for this set is a human donor in good health. Some clones in this sample may be carry-over from other donors' samples.

The chain couples TRBV28 to TRBJ2-7; TCRdb proposes TRBD2, but this gene call is untestable without DNA. Germline V gives CDR1 MDHEN, CDR2 SYDVKM. This CDR3 region has 15 residues. The CDR3 loop is CASSFTGEAPYEQYF.

This sequence joins TRBV9 and TRBJ2-7; TCRdb gives TRBD1 as the D gene, but with no DNA this cannot be confirmed. The CDR3 contains 12 residues. The germline V gene has CDR1 SGDLS and CDR2 YYNGEE. CDR3 amino acids: CASSPGGGEQYF.

The chain recombines TRBV28 with TRBJ1-2; the D gene TCRdb calls, TRBD1, cannot be checked with no DNA. Germline-derived CDR1 and CDR2 are MDHEN and SYDVKM. The CDR3 consists of 13 residues. CDR3 in amino acids: CAAHYGTEDGYTF.

The V call is TRBV28, the J call TRBJ2-1; TCRdb's D call of TRBD2 is untestable without DNA. Per the germline V gene, CDR1 is MDHEN and CDR2 is SYDVKM. The CDR3 spans 13 residues. CDR3 residues: CASSSSPPHEQFF.

The genes are TRBV4-1 and TRBJ2-1. Per germline, CDR1 MGHRA and CDR2 YSYEKL. This CDR3 has 13 residues. CDR3 sequence: CASSQAYYYEQFF.

The chain recombines TRBV28 with TRBJ2-5; absent DNA, TCRdb's TRBD1 call cannot be checked. The CDR3 runs to 16 residues. Germline-derived CDR1 and CDR2 are MDHEN and SYDVKM. CDR3 amino acids: CASSSPRTVNQETQYF.

The genes are TRBV28 and TRBJ2-1; as DNA is missing, the TRBD1 call by TCRdb cannot be tested. CDR1 and CDR2 from the germline V gene are MDHEN and SYDVKM. This CDR3 comprises 16 residues. The CDR3: CASSRYRDPPYNEQFF.

The chain recombines TRBV28 with TRBJ2-5; the TCRdb D gene call, TRBD1, has no DNA to confirm it. Germline values: CDR1 MDHEN, CDR2 SYDVKM. There are 18 residues in the CDR3. The CDR3 sequence is CASSLSGGLGVSQETQYF.

This chain uses TRBV7-2 with TRBJ2-1; TCRdb lists TRBD2, though no DNA is available to test this call. The CDR3 covers 15 residues. Germline-derived CDR1 and CDR2 are SGHTA and FQGNSA. The chain's CDR3 is CASSLELAAYNEQFF.

The CDR3 loop is CSVEIRGTGGTSGSSDEQFF. This chain links TRBV29-1 with TRBJ2-1; the TRBD2 assignment by TCRdb is unverifiable without DNA. The CDR3 loop spans 20 amino acids. Germline CDR1 reads SQVTM; CDR2 reads ANQGSEA.

This sequence joins TRBV4-2 and TRBJ2-2; TCRdb gives TRBD1 as the D gene, but with no DNA this cannot be confirmed. The CDR3 is made up of 14 amino acids. In germline, CDR1 is LGHNA, CDR2 YNFKEQ. CDR3 residues: CASRRQGATGELFF.

The rearrangement uses TRBV10-3 and TRBJ2-7. Germline V gene data show CDR1 as ENHRY and CDR2 as SYGVKD. This CDR3 is built from 14 residues. The CDR3 protein is CAISHVGSAYEQYF.

The chain has TRBV7-2 and TRBJ2-1; TCRdb outputs TRBD1, but without DNA this stays unchecked. Germline V gene data show CDR1 as SGHTA and CDR2 as FQGNSA. The CDR3 extends over 16 amino acids. CDR3 sequence reads: CASSPALAEGGNEQFF.

The chain links TRBV7-9 to TRBJ1-1; TCRdb designates TRBD1, a call that cannot be tested without DNA. Germline V gene lookup returns CDR1 SEHNR and CDR2 FQNEAQ (reference sequence). The CDR3 sequence is 14 residues long. This CDR3 reads CASSDTGGSTEAFF.

This rearrangement joins TRBV27 to TRBJ2-2. Germline loops: CDR1 MNHEY, CDR2 SMNVEV (reference sequence). The CDR3 covers 14 residues. CDR3 sequence: CASSPGSNTGELFF.

The V call is TRBV28, the J call TRBJ2-3; TCRdb lists TRBD1, though no DNA is available to test this call. The CDR3 has 15 amino acids. Germline lookup yields CDR1 MDHEN and CDR2 SYDVKM. CDR3: CASRQRDRGPDTQYF.

CDR3: CSVEPRETEAFF. This chain uses TRBV29-1 with TRBJ1-1. This CDR3 comprises 12 residues. Germline CDR1 and CDR2: SQVTM and ANQGSEA. Supplemented by reference TRBV29-1 and TRBJ1-1, the full variable domain reads SAVISQKPSRDICQRGTSLTIQCQVDSQVTMMFWYRQQPGQSLTLIATANQGSEATYESGFVIDKFPISRPNLTFSTLTVSNMSPEDSSIYLCSVEPRETEAFFGQGTRLTVV.

The J gene is TRBJ1-1, the V gene TRBV11-2. The CDR3 length is 12 residues. The germline V gene encodes CDR1 SGHAT and CDR2 FQNNGV. The CDR3 protein is CASSLGTNEAFF.

The chain uses TRBV4-2 and TRBJ1-1; as DNA is missing, the TRBD1 call by TCRdb cannot be tested. This CDR3 has 17 amino acids. Germline V gives CDR1 LGHNA, CDR2 YNFKEQ. CDR3 region: CASSQDGAWGSNTEAFF.

The CDR3 loop is CASSLGTGVSYEQYF. The chain employs TRBV28 and TRBJ2-7; TCRdb reports TRBD1, a call that lacks DNA to check it against. Germline loops: CDR1 MDHEN, CDR2 SYDVKM. This CDR3 spans 15 amino acids.

The rearrangement joins TRBV25-1 to TRBJ2-1; lacking DNA, the TRBD2 call made by TCRdb goes unchecked. CDR3 length: 16 amino acids. Germline CDR1 is MGHDK and CDR2 is SYGVNS. CDR3 protein: CASISPELAGVNEQFF.

This chain joins TRBV2 and TRBJ2-7; TCRdb's assignment of TRBD2 cannot be checked, as there is no DNA. The CDR3 contains 15 residues. Germline V gives CDR1 SNHLY, CDR2 FYNNEI. Here the CDR3 reads CASSDVLADAYEQYF.

The chain employs TRBV28 and TRBJ2-3. The CDR3 extends over 14 amino acids. Per germline, CDR1 MDHEN and CDR2 SYDVKM. Here the CDR3 reads CASSLLDLSDTQYF.

J is TRBJ1-2 and V is TRBV27; TCRdb's assignment of TRBD1 cannot be checked, as there is no DNA. This CDR3 comprises 14 residues. Per germline, CDR1 MNHEY and CDR2 SMNVEV (reference sequence). CDR3: CASSPGQVGYGYTF.

This chain connects TRBV18 to TRBJ2-7. This CDR3 has 11 residues. Germline lookup yields CDR1 KGHSH and CDR2 LQKENI. CDR3 region: CASSPHYEQYF.

The J gene is TRBJ2-4, the V gene TRBV6-2 or TRBV6-3; with no DNA, the TCRdb D assignment of TRBD2 cannot be verified. The CDR3 totals 12 residues. Germline CDR1 MNHEY, CDR2 SVGEGT. This chain's CDR3 is CASRGHASGQYF.

The chain joins TRBV27 to TRBJ2-1. The germline CDR1 and CDR2 sequences are MNHEY and SMNVEV (reference sequence). The CDR3 has 14 residues. CDR3 protein: CASSLFGIHNEQFF.

The chain has TRBV7-9 and TRBJ2-3; TCRdb's D call of TRBD2 is untestable without DNA. This CDR3 has 15 residues. Germline CDR1 and CDR2: SEHNR and FQNEAQ (reference sequence). CDR3 sequence: CASRGTVLREDTQYF. Looking up the rest from reference TRBV7-9 and TRBJ2-3 gives the full variable domain: DTGVSQNPRHKITKRGQNVTFRCDPISEHNRLYWYRQTLGQGPEFLTYFQNEAQLEKSRLLSDRFSAERPKGSFSTLEIQRTEQGDSAMYLCASRGTVLREDTQYFGPGTRLTVL.

This chain joins TRBV28 and TRBJ1-1; the D call from TCRdb, TRBD1, cannot be confirmed without DNA. Germline V gene lookup returns CDR1 MDHEN and CDR2 SYDVKM. CDR3 length equals 13 residues. CDR3 region: CASSSGGSTEAFF.